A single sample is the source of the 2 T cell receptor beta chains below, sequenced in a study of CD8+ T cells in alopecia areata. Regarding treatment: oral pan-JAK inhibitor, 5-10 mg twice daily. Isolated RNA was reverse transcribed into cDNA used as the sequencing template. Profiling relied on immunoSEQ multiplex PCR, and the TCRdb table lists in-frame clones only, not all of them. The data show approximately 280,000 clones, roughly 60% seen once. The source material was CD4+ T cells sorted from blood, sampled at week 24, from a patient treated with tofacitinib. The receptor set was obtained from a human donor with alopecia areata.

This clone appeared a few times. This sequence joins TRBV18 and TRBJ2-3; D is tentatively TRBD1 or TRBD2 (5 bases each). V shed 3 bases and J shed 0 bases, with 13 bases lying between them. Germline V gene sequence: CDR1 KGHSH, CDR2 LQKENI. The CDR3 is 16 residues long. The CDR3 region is CASSPGTDFSTDTQYF. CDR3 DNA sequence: TGTGCCAGCTCACCCGGGACGGATTTTAGCACAGATACGCAGTATTTT.

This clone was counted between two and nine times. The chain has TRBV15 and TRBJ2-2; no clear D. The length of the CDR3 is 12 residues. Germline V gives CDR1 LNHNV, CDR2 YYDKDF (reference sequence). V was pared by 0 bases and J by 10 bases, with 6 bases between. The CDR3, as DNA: TGTGCCACCAGCAGAGATGGGCTGGAGCTGTTTTTT. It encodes CATSRDGLELFF.